This is a list of T cell receptor beta chains from one sample in a study of control samples from healthy donors and cancer patients. The method was immunoSEQ multiplex PCR; TCRdb's version includes in-frame clones alone and lacks a portion of them. Counted here are 350,000 to 450,000 clones, over 75% occurring once; the ten biggest clones make up about 6.3%. Sequenced input: PBMCs. The origin of the receptors is a man aged 35 to 55 with head and neck cancer. CDR3s include the opening cysteine and the closing phenylalanine or tryptophan. The D gene is left open where the match is weak. Clone size is stated in some rows and not others, as once, few, many or a class when expanded.

size | D | J | V | CDR3 | DNA
. | TRBD2 | TRBJ2-7 | TRBV9 | CASSPSGRAYEQYF | TGTGCCAGCAGCCCCAGCGGGAGGGCCTACGAGCAGTACTTC
. | . | TRBJ1-2 | TRBV7-2 | CASSPTGYGYTF | TGTGCCAGCAGCCCGACCGGCTATGGCTACACCTTC
. | . | TRBJ2-2 | TRBV5-6 | CASSFPPTVSSRELFF | TGTGCCAGCAGCTTCCCCCCGACAGTTTCCTCCAGGGAGCTGTTTTTT
. | . | TRBJ2-1 | TRBV3-1/TRBV3-2 | CASSQFRGHEQFF | TGTGCCAGCAGCCAATTCCGGGGGCACGAGCAGTTCTTC
. | . | TRBJ2-3 | TRBV5-1 | CASSLVGVADTQYF | TGCGCCAGCAGCTTGGTAGGCGTCGCAGATACGCAGTATTTT
. | . | TRBJ2-1 | TRBV5-1 | CASSEGLSNEQFF | TGCGCCAGCAGCGAGGGGTTAAGCAATGAGCAGTTCTTC
. | TRBD1 | TRBJ1-1 | TRBV5-4 | CASSTDRGNTEAFF | TGTGCCAGCAGCACCGACAGGGGAAACACTGAAGCTTTCTTT
. | . | TRBJ1-2 | TRBV7-2 | CASSLVEGDYGYTF | TGTGCCAGCAGCTTAGTGGAAGGAGACTATGGCTACACCTTC
. | . | TRBJ2-1 | TRBV5-4 | CASKIGSGHRGISYNEQFF | TGTGCCAGCAAAATTGGGAGTGGACACCGAGGCATCTCCTACAATGAGCAGTTCTTC
. | TRBD1 | TRBJ1-4 | TRBV30 | CAWSAGTDNEKLFF | TGTGCCTGGTCTGCCGGGACAGATAATGAAAAACTGTTTTTT
. | . | TRBJ2-2 | TRBV7-9 | CASEQGNTGELFF | TGTGCCAGCGAACAGGGGAACACCGGGGAGCTGTTTTTT
. | . | TRBJ1-1 | TRBV11-2 | CASSLDRQKAFF | TGTGCCAGCAGCTTAGATCGGCAGAAAGCTTTCTTT
. | . | TRBJ2-3 | TRBV28 | CASSTIQQGRGRDTQYF | TGTGCCAGCAGTACGATCCAACAGGGTCGGGGTAGGGATACGCAGTATTTT
. | . | TRBJ1-3 | TRBV5-5 | CASSLGGAGNTIYF | TGTGCCAGCAGCTTGGGTGGGGCTGGAAACACCATATATTTT
. | TRBD1 | TRBJ2-7 | TRBV7-2 | CASTSRQGSYEQYF | TGTGCCAGCACCTCACGACAGGGGTCCTACGAGCAGTACTTC
few | . | TRBJ1-3 | TRBV7-2 | CASSFSRDGNTIYF | TGTGCCAGCAGCTTCTCCAGGGATGGAAACACCATATATTTT
. | . | TRBJ1-6 | TRBV3-1/TRBV3-2 | CASSPASSYNSPLHF | TGTGCCAGCAGCCCGGCCAGCTCCTATAATTCACCCCTCCACTTT
. | TRBD2 | TRBJ2-7 | TRBV28 | CASSSGLAGGLYEQYF | TGTGCCAGCAGCTCCGGACTAGCGGGGGGACTCTACGAGCAGTACTTC
once | TRBD2 | TRBJ2-7 | TRBV6-5 | CASSTSGRPYEQYF | TGTGCCAGCAGTACTAGCGGGAGACCCTACGAGCAGTACTTC
. | . | TRBJ2-5 | TRBV3-1/TRBV3-2 | CASSQDTVSFGTQYF | TGTGCCAGCAGCCAAGATACCGTGAGTTTCGGGACCCAGTACTTC
once | . | TRBJ1-1 | TRBV3-1/TRBV3-2 | CASSQAGTGFEAFF | TGTGCCAGCAGCCAAGCCGGGACCGGTTTTGAAGCTTTCTTT
. | TRBD1 | TRBJ2-7 | TRBV7-6 | CASSRDSSYEQYF | TGTGCCAGCAGTCGGGACAGCTCCTACGAGCAGTACTTC
. | . | TRBJ2-5 | TRBV5-4 | CASSLDSGDATDQYF | TGTGCCAGCAGCTTGGATTCGGGGGACGCAACTGACCAGTACTTC
. | . | TRBJ2-5 | TRBV21-1 | CASSKRERVEGLHTKAEGQETQYF | TGTGCCAGCAGCAAACGAGAGAGGGTGGAGGGCCTGCACACCAAAGCCGAGGGCCAAGAGACCCAGTACTTC
. | . | TRBJ1-2 | TRBV19 | CASSTARTPLSNYGYTF | TGTGCCAGTAGTACCGCCCGGACACCACTCTCTAACTATGGCTACACCTTC
. | . | TRBJ1-1 | TRBV7-3 | CASSLNAVTEAFF | TGTGCCAGCAGCTTAAATGCGGTCACTGAAGCTTTCTTT
. | . | TRBJ2-1 | TRBV28 | CASSPRRRGLRNEQFF | TGTGCCAGCAGTCCCCGCCGCAGGGGACTTAGGAATGAGCAGTTCTTC
. | . | TRBJ2-2 | TRBV15 | CATSRFGTPDTGELFF | TGTGCCACCAGCAGATTCGGGACTCCGGACACCGGGGAGCTGTTTTTT
. | TRBD2 | TRBJ2-3 | TRBV6-5 | CASSGGATTDTQYF | TGTGCCAGTTCCGGGGGGGCGACCACAGATACGCAGTATTTT
. | . | TRBJ2-7 | TRBV30 | CAWRGSSAGLYEQYF | TGTGCCTGGAGGGGGTCCTCAGCCGGCCTCTACGAGCAGTACTTC
. | . | TRBJ1-5 | TRBV19 | CASKGEGPLSHQPQHF | TGTGCCAGTAAGGGGGAAGGACCTCTCTCGCATCAGCCCCAGCATTTT
. | TRBD2 | TRBJ2-5 | TRBV9 | CASSVGTGGLEETQYF | TGTGCCAGCAGCGTAGGAACGGGGGGGCTTGAAGAGACCCAGTACTTC
. | TRBD1 | TRBJ1-4 | TRBV28 | CASQGQGGTNEKLFF | TGTGCCAGCCAAGGACAGGGGGGGACTAATGAAAAACTGTTTTTT
. | TRBD2 | TRBJ2-1 | TRBV6-5 | CASSYSGLAAYNEQFF | TGTGCCAGCAGTTACTCTGGACTAGCGGCCTACAATGAGCAGTTCTTC
. | TRBD1 | TRBJ2-1 | TRBV7-7 | CASSPSGPGGNEQFF | TGTGCTAGCAGCCCCTCGGGTCCAGGGGGCAATGAGCAGTTCTTC
. | TRBD2 | TRBJ2-1 | TRBV27 | CASSRRTSSYNEQFF | TGTGCCAGCAGTCGAAGGACTAGCTCCTACAATGAGCAGTTCTTC
. | . | TRBJ1-5 | TRBV24-1 | CATSDLSPQPQHF | TGTGCCACCAGTGATTTATCCCCCCAGCCCCAGCATTTT
. | . | TRBJ2-3 | TRBV7-8 | CASSLGRGGTDTQYF | TGTGCCAGCAGCTTGGGGCGGGGAGGCACAGATACGCAGTATTTT
few | . | TRBJ1-5 | TRBV4-3 | CASSRGLHSNQPQHF | TGCGCCAGCAGCCGGGGTCTCCATAGCAATCAGCCCCAGCATTTT
. | . | TRBJ1-2 | TRBV18 | CASSPDRNYGYTF | TGTGCCAGCTCACCGGACAGAAACTATGGCTACACCTTC
. | . | TRBJ1-2 | TRBV28 | CASTPGLRGYYGYTF | TGTGCCAGCACCCCAGGGTTACGGGGGTACTATGGCTACACCTTC
. | TRBD1 | TRBJ2-5 | TRBV2 | CASSEEMGQGETQYF | TGTGCCAGCAGTGAAGAGATGGGACAGGGAGAGACCCAGTACTTC
once | TRBD2 | TRBJ2-3 | TRBV5-1 | CASSSPTSGSPDTQYF | TGCGCCAGCAGCTCACCGACTAGCGGGAGTCCAGATACGCAGTATTTT